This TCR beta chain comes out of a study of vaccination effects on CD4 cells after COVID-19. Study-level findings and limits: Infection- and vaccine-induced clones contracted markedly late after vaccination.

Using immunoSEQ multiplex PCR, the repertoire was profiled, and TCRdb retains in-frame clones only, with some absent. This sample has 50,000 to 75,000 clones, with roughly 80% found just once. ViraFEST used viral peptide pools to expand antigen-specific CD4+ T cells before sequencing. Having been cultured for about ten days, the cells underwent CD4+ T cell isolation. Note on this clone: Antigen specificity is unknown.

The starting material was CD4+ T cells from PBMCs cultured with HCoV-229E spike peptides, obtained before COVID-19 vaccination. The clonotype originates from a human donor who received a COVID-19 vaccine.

The CDR3 is CASSVLQGWLNEQFF. The CDR3 coding sequence is TGTGCCAGCAGCGTCTTACAGGGGTGGCTTAATGAGCAGTTCTTC. V usage is TRBV3-1 (or the pseudogene TRBV3-2) and J usage is TRBJ2-1; 7 bases align to TRBD1. This CDR3 comprises 15 residues. With V trimmed by 5 bases and J by 7 bases, 11 bases remained unmatched. Looked up from germline, CDR1 is LGHDT and CDR2 is YNNKEL (reference sequence).